A selection of T cell receptor beta chains follows, all from one sample in a study of cytomegalovirus exposure and HLA in healthy donors. TCRdb keeps only in-frame clones here, not all; method: immunoSEQ multiplex PCR. The sample includes about 110,000 clones, 81% of them seen just once. The sample taken for sequencing was PBMCs. These receptors came from a woman aged 25-40 years in good health and CMV-seronegative. CDR3s include the opening cysteine and the closing phenylalanine or tryptophan. A D gene is named only where the DNA matches it firmly. Only part of the rows carry a size: once, few, many, or a class if the clone is expanded.

cdr3_aa cdr3_nt j_call clone_size d_call v_call
CASSEGQGGNQPQHF TGTGCCAGCTCAGAAGGACAGGGAGGGAATCAGCCCCAGCATTTT TRBJ1-5 - TRBD1 TRBV18
CASSFSAGGGEQYF TGTGCCAGCAGCTTCTCAGCGGGAGGGGGCGAGCAGTACTTC TRBJ2-7 - TRBD2 TRBV7-9
CASRAGNTEAFF TGTGCCAGCAGGGCAGGGAACACTGAAGCTTTCTTT TRBJ1-1 once - TRBV6-5
CASSILSGQGMEETQYF TGTGCCAGCAGTATACTCTCGGGACAGGGGATGGAGGAGACCCAGTACTTC TRBJ2-5 - TRBD1 TRBV28
CASIRTGFGNEQFF TGTGCCAGCATACGGACAGGGTTTGGGAATGAGCAGTTCTTC TRBJ2-1 - TRBD1 TRBV2
CASNLISGGRNTF TGTGCCAGCAACCTAATTTCTGGGGGCCGAAACACCTTC TRBJ1-2 - - TRBV11-2
CASSQSGARGVSTDTQYF TGCGCCAGCAGTCAATCGGGGGCCAGGGGGGTTAGCACAGATACGCAGTATTTT TRBJ2-3 - - TRBV23-1
CGALNQETQYF TGCGGTGCGTTAAACCAAGAGACCCAGTACTTC TRBJ2-5 - - TRBV20-1
CASGLYQGATDTQYF TGTGCTAGTGGTTTGTACCAGGGGGCTACCGATACGCAGTATTTT TRBJ2-3 - TRBD1 TRBV12-5
CASKKTGGSTGELFF TGTGCCAGCAAGAAGACAGGGGGAAGCACCGGGGAGCTGTTTTTT TRBJ2-2 - TRBD1 TRBV9
CASSLPIGLADSTDTQYF TGTGCCAGCAGCCTACCGATTGGACTAGCGGACAGCACAGATACGCAGTATTTT TRBJ2-3 - TRBD2 TRBV6-4
CASSLGFRNYNEQFF TGTGCCAGCAGCTTAGGGTTTAGAAACTACAATGAGCAGTTCTTC TRBJ2-1 - - TRBV11-2
CASTGTGRYEQYF TGTGCCAGTACCGGGACAGGCCGCTACGAGCAGTACTTC TRBJ2-7 - TRBD1 TRBV25-1
CASSQDPAGSSGNTIYF TGTGCCAGCAGCCAAGATCCCGCGGGGAGCTCTGGAAACACCATATATTTT TRBJ1-3 - - TRBV4-2
CAISAIEGTSGRSRADTQYF TGTGCCATCAGTGCCATCGAAGGGACTAGCGGGAGGAGTAGGGCAGATACGCAGTATTTT TRBJ2-3 - TRBD2 TRBV10-3
CASSSSANPGNSPLHF TGTGCCAGCAGTTCATCGGCTAACCCGGGGAATTCACCCCTCCACTTT TRBJ1-6 - - TRBV6-6
CATREGTSSEGGQFF TGCGCCACCAGGGAAGGGACTAGCTCAGAAGGAGGGCAGTTCTTC TRBJ2-1 few TRBD2 TRBV5-1
CASSVGDTYNSPLHF TGTGCCAGCAGCGTAGGAGACACGTATAATTCACCCCTCCACTTT TRBJ1-6 - - TRBV9
CASSSYRVGDTQYF TGTGCCAGCAGCTCCTACAGGGTAGGGGATACGCAGTATTTT TRBJ2-3 - - TRBV7-2
CASSEPRWEKLFF TGTGCCAGCAGTGAACCCAGATGGGAAAAACTGTTTTTT TRBJ1-4 once - TRBV6-1
CASSAQGSTGELFF TGTGCCAGCAGTGCACAGGGGTCCACCGGGGAGCTGTTTTTT TRBJ2-2 - TRBD1 TRBV6-5
CASTLAGGYFRIYEQYF TGTGCCAGCACCCTAGCGGGAGGTTACTTTCGTATTTACGAGCAGTACTTC TRBJ2-7 - TRBD2 TRBV5-5
CASSEPRGVETQYF TGTGCCAGCAGTGAACCCCGCGGGGTAGAGACCCAGTACTTC TRBJ2-5 - - TRBV25-1
CASSRLKALGAFF TGTGCCAGCAGCCGCTTAAAGGCCCTCGGGGCTTTCTTT TRBJ1-1 - - TRBV7-2
CASSQELYEKLFF TGTGCCAGCAGCCAAGAACTCTATGAAAAACTGTTTTTT TRBJ1-4 - - TRBV14
CASSIQGDYEQYF TGTGCCAGCAGCATACAGGGGGACTACGAGCAGTACTTC TRBJ2-7 - TRBD1 TRBV7-2
CASSLAGGPRGYTF TGTGCCAGCAGCTTAGCCGGGGGACCTCGGGGCTACACCTTC TRBJ1-2 - - TRBV7-9
CASSRLGAEQFF TGTGCCAGCAGCAGACTCGGTGCCGAGCAGTTCTTC TRBJ2-1 - - TRBV6-5
CATSRGGSGTGMAQYF TGTGCCACCAGCAGGGGGGGGTCAGGTACAGGCATGGCGCAGTATTTT TRBJ2-3 - TRBD2 TRBV15
CASSSGTASPRAEAFF TGTGCCAGCAGTTCCGGGACAGCCTCCCCCCGTGCTGAAGCTTTCTTT TRBJ1-1 once TRBD1 TRBV6-5
CASSKRWGTGNSYEQYF - TRBJ2-7 - - TRBV21-1
CASSTRMTGVAGGVSDTQYF TGTGCCAGCAGCACCAGAATGACAGGGGTAGCGGGAGGGGTCTCAGATACGCAGTATTTT TRBJ2-3 - TRBD2 TRBV9
CSVMARGPSEAFF TGCAGCGTTATGGCCAGGGGGCCCTCTGAAGCTTTCTTT TRBJ1-1 - TRBD1 TRBV29-1
CASSSRDRIGEQYF TGTGCCAGTAGTTCCCGGGACAGGATTGGCGAGCAGTACTTC TRBJ2-7 - TRBD1 TRBV19
CASSSKTGAGTDTQYF TGTGCCAGCAGCTCTAAGACAGGGGCCGGCACAGATACGCAGTATTTT TRBJ2-3 - TRBD1 TRBV5-6
CASKWESGNTIYF TGCGCCAGCAAGTGGGAGTCTGGAAACACCATATATTTT TRBJ1-3 - - TRBV10-2
CASSQGIGVRGEQFF TGCGCCAGCAGCCAAGGGATTGGAGTGCGCGGTGAGCAGTTCTTC TRBJ2-1 - - TRBV4-1
CAWSGTGDTQYF TGTGCCTGGAGTGGGACAGGGGATACGCAGTATTTT TRBJ2-3 - TRBD1 TRBV30